Listed here are 30 T cell receptor beta chains from one sample, sequenced in a study of blood T cell repertoires in COVID-19 (dated by TCRdb to the early 2020s). The library relied on the immunoSEQ multiplex PCR assay. Sourced from immuneACCESS, this table was stored by TCRdb with only in-frame sequences that have V and J called. A share of the clones is absent; for the studies checked, an unresolved V gene accounts for under half, and the remainder has no known explanation. The sample has under 90,000 clones on record, around nine tenths of them singletons. Approximately 3.6% of the sample goes to the ten largest clones. The material sequenced was peripheral blood. All receptors come from a woman aged 50 to 60 with COVID-19, enrolled during active disease.

This clone was detected once. V and J are TRBV5-4 and TRBJ1-1; D remains unclear. Germline lookup yields CDR1 SGHNT and CDR2 YYREEE (reference sequence). Trimming took 5 bases from V and 0 from J, leaving 11 bases between them. The CDR3 has 14 amino acids. The CDR3 region has the DNA TGTGCCAGCAGTCCGGGAGGGATGAACACTGAAGCTTTCTTT. Residues: CASSPGGMNTEAFF. The complete variable domain, with remaining parts taken from reference TRBV5-4 and TRBJ1-1, reads ETGVTQSPTHLIKTRGQQVTLRCSSQSGHNTVSWYQQALGQGPQFIFQYYREEENGRGNFPPRFSGLQFPNYSSELNVNALELDDSALYLCASSPGGMNTEAFFGQGTRLTVV.

This clone appeared a few times. The V and J genes are TRBV5-4 and TRBJ2-2, with 12 bases lining up with TRBD2. The CDR3 spans 17 residues. V was pared by 4 bases and J by 8 bases, with 12 bases of the junction left unmatched. The germline gives CDR1 SGHNT, CDR2 YYREEE (reference sequence). CDR3 nucleotide sequence: TGTGCCAGCAGCAGAGGGGTCCTAGCGGGAGGGCCGGGGGAGCTGTTTTTT. This encodes CASSRGVLAGGPGELFF.

This chain uses TRBV9 with TRBJ2-3, with 8 nucleotides matching TRBD2. Germline V gene sequence: CDR1 SGDLS, CDR2 YYNGEE. V lost 2 bases, J lost 5 bases, and 13 bases stayed unmatched. CDR3 length: 17 amino acids. This chain's CDR3 is CASSVRSLAGSGDTQYF. CDR3 nucleotides: TGTGCCAGCAGCGTTCGGTCGTTAGCGGGAAGTGGAGATACGCAGTATTTT.

The CDR3 DNA follows: TGTGCCAGCAGCCGCGGGACTAGCGGGAGCCACGAGCAGTACTTC. This translates into CASSRGTSGSHEQYF. The chain has TRBV3-1 (or the pseudogene TRBV3-2) and TRBJ2-7, with TRBD2 matching 14 bases. Germline V lookup: CDR1 LGHDT, CDR2 YNNKEL (reference sequence). This CDR3 comprises 15 residues. Trimming at V came to 4 bases and at J to 5 bases, leaving 4 bases not matched to a gene.

This clone was seen a single time. The gene calls are TRBV2 and TRBJ2-1; TRBD1 is a possible D gene (6 bases). The CDR3 is 16 residues long. The V end lost 6 bases, the J end lost 0 bases, and 15 bases lay between the germline ends. CDR1 is SNHLY and CDR2 is FYNNEI in the germline V gene. The CDR3 reads CASSLRGSSSYNEQFF. CDR3 coding DNA: TGTGCCAGCAGCCTCAGGGGTAGTAGCTCCTACAATGAGCAGTTCTTC.

This sequence joins TRBV25-1 and TRBJ1-1; D unresolved. This CDR3 has 15 residues. The V end was cut by 3 bases, the J end by 0 bases, with 11 bases between. The V gene's germline CDR1 is MGHDK and CDR2 SYGVNS. In nucleotides, the CDR3 is TGTGCCAGCAGTGAGGAACAGCCGATGAACACTGAAGCTTTCTTT. Amino acids: CASSEEQPMNTEAFF.

This chain joins TRBV6-4 and TRBJ2-1; 10 bases fit TRBD2. CDR3 size: 15 residues. V was pared by 8 bases and J by 6 bases, with 10 bases of the junction left unmatched. The germline CDR1 and CDR2 sequences are MRHNA and SNTAGT. CDR3 sequence reads: CASGEREGGFNEQFF. The DNA for the CDR3 is TGTGCCAGCGGCGAGCGGGAGGGTGGTTTCAATGAGCAGTTCTTC.

This clone has just one count. The V call is TRBV7-8, the J call TRBJ2-7, with 7 nucleotides matching TRBD1. Germline trimming cut 3 bases from V and 4 bases from J; bases unmatched to any gene: 6. This CDR3 spans 14 amino acids. Germline lookup yields CDR1 SGHVS and CDR2 FQNEAQ. The DNA for the CDR3 is TGTGCCAGCAGCTTTCGACAGGGCGGTTACGAGCAGTACTTC. The encoded protein is CASSFRQGGYEQYF.

In this sample, this clone turned up a few times. This chain uses TRBV4-1 with TRBJ2-7; 10 positions match TRBD2. Germline V gene sequence: CDR1 MGHRA, CDR2 YSYEKL. Losses at the gene ends were 4 bases for V and 1 base for J; bases not matched to a gene: 13. The CDR3 spans 18 residues. The CDR3 DNA follows: TGCGCCAGCAGCCTTCGGAGGCTAGCGGGAGAACAATCCTACGAGCAGTACTTC. It is translated as CASSLRRLAGEQSYEQYF.

The chain combines TRBV24-1 with TRBJ2-3; 9 positions agree with TRBD1. V shed 7 bases and J 7 bases; nucleotides not matched to a gene: 5. Germline assignment: CDR1 KGHDR and CDR2 SFDVKD. The CDR3 is 13 residues long. This CDR3 is CATSGQGLYTQYF. In DNA, the CDR3 is TGTGCCACCAGCGGACAGGGGCTGTATACGCAGTATTTT.

This sequence joins TRBV11-2 and TRBJ2-7; D ambiguous. Trimming took 3 bases from V and 6 from J, leaving 9 bases between them. Germline CDR1 reads SGHAT; CDR2 reads FQNNGV. The CDR3 totals 12 residues. As DNA, the CDR3 is TGTGCCAGCAGCTTTGGCAGTCCCGAGCAGTACTTC. Protein product: CASSFGSPEQYF.

The chain is built from TRBV9 and TRBJ2-1; possibly TRBD2 for D (6 bases). Germline values: CDR1 SGDLS, CDR2 YYNGEE. This CDR3 spans 14 amino acids. Between the trimmed V and J ends, which lost 4 bases and 5 bases, there was a span of 13 bases. In DNA, the CDR3 is TGTGCCAGCAGCCCCCGGACTACACACAATGAGCAGTTCTTC. It is translated as CASSPRTTHNEQFF.

The chain uses TRBV7-3 and TRBJ2-1; 9 nucleotides align to TRBD1. CDR3 length: 14 amino acids. V lost 6 bases to trimming and J lost 5 bases; unmatched junction nucleotides: 5. Germline assignment: CDR1 SGHTA and CDR2 FQGTGA. The CDR3 DNA follows: TGTGCCAGCAGACGTGACAGGGGGAACAATGAGCAGTTCTTC. Translating it yields CASRRDRGNNEQFF. The whole variable domain, remainder taken from reference TRBV7-3 and TRBJ2-1, is GAGVSQTPSNKVTEKGKYVELRCDPISGHTALYWYRQSLGQGPEFLIYFQGTGAADDSGLPNDRFFAVRPEGSVSTLKIQRTERGDSAVYLCASRRDRGNNEQFFGPGTRLTVL.

This rearrangement joins TRBV18 to TRBJ2-1; D perhaps matches TRBD1 (5 bases). The ends were cut back, 0 bases at V and 9 bases at J, with 6 bases in the middle. This CDR3 comprises 12 residues. CDR1 is KGHSH, CDR2 LQKENI, per germline. The DNA for the CDR3 is TGTGCCAGCTCACCACCTAGGGGTGAGCAGTTCTTC. Its protein product is CASSPPRGEQFF. Full variable domain (rest looked up from reference TRBV18 and TRBJ2-1): NAGVMQNPRHLVRRRGQEARLRCSPMKGHSHVYWYRQLPEEGLKFMVYLQKENIIDESGMPKERFSAEFPKEGPSILRIQQVVRGDSAAYFCASSPPRGEQFFGPGTRLTVL.

The chain uses TRBV19 and TRBJ2-2, with D maybe TRBD2 (5 bases). The germline V gene has CDR1 LNHDA and CDR2 SQIVND (reference sequence). Deletions cut 5 bases from V and 8 bases from J, with 15 bases between. The CDR3 is 14 amino acids. In DNA, the CDR3 is TGTGCCAGTAGTTCCCGACTACTTTCGGGGGAGCTGTTTTTT. Its translation: CASSSRLLSGELFF.

The chain couples TRBV9 to TRBJ1-6; 8 bases are a match to TRBD1. V lost 0 bases to trimming and J lost 9 bases; unmatched junction nucleotides: 8. Germline V gene lookup returns CDR1 SGDLS and CDR2 YYNGEE. The length of the CDR3 is 16 residues. The CDR3, as DNA: TGTGCCAGCAGCGTAGCCACAGGGGGGTTGGGTTCACCCCTCCACTTT. Its translation is CASSVATGGLGSPLHF.

The chain employs TRBV7-9 and TRBJ2-2; D is unresolved. Trimming removed 3 bases from V and 0 bases from J, with 2 bases in between. This CDR3 spans 13 amino acids. Germline lookup yields CDR1 SEHNR and CDR2 FQNEAQ (reference sequence). The chain's CDR3 is CASSFTNTGELFF. The CDR3 region has the DNA TGTGCCAGCAGCTTCACGAACACCGGGGAGCTGTTTTTT.

This chain uses TRBV27 with TRBJ2-1; 12 bases line up with TRBD2. The J segment lost 6 bases and the V segment lost 6 bases, leaving 6 bases of the junction unmatched. This CDR3 is 15 amino acids long. From germline, CDR1 is MNHEY and CDR2 SMNVEV (reference sequence). CDR3 sequence reads: CASRAGLAGSNEQFF. The CDR3 nucleotides are TGTGCCAGCAGAGCCGGACTAGCGGGATCCAATGAGCAGTTCTTC.

The chain couples TRBV20-1 to TRBJ2-1; 7 nucleotides line up with TRBD2. Germline V gives CDR1 DFQATT, CDR2 SNEGSKA (reference sequence). This CDR3 has 11 amino acids. The V segment lost 6 bases and the J segment 11 bases; nucleotides outside the gene matches: 7. The CDR3 DNA reads as TGCAGTGCAACTAGCGTCATAAAGCAGTTCTTC. Protein product: CSATSVIKQFF.

The DNA for the CDR3 is TGTGCCAGCGGGACTGGACTAGGCCACTGGGAGCAGTACTTC. Its protein is CASGTGLGHWEQYF. This chain links TRBV5-6 with TRBJ2-7; TRBD2 matches 7 bases. Per the germline V gene, CDR1 is SGHDT and CDR2 is YYEEEE. Trimming at V came to 7 bases and at J to 7 bases, leaving 14 bases not matched to a gene. The CDR3 covers 14 residues.

CDR3 coding DNA: TGCGCCAGCAGTGTGGTACAGGAATCCGGGGAGCTGTTTTTT. Protein sequence: CASSVVQESGELFF. The genes are TRBV10-1 and TRBJ2-2; weak D call: TRBD1 (5 bases). The CDR3 spans 14 residues. V lost 4 bases to trimming and J lost 6 bases, with 12 bases between them. Per the germline V gene, CDR1 is WNHNN and CDR2 is SYGVQD (reference sequence).

This rearrangement joins TRBV4-2 to TRBJ2-5, with 9 bases aligning to TRBD2. The V gene's germline CDR1 is LGHNA and CDR2 YNFKEQ. J was trimmed by 5 bases and V by 0 bases; bases with no gene match: 13. There are 18 residues in the CDR3. The chain's CDR3 is CASSQELRSGRLGETQYF. The CDR3 region has the DNA TGTGCCAGCAGCCAAGAGTTGAGGAGCGGGAGGTTAGGGGAGACCCAGTACTTC.

The CDR3 nucleotides are TGCGCCAGCAGCCAAGAAAGGGGGCTGGGGCAGTACTTC. Protein sequence: CASSQERGLGQYF. The rearrangement uses TRBV4-1 and TRBJ2-7, with TRBD1 identical over 7 bases. V was pared by 0 bases and J by 9 bases, with 5 bases of the junction left unmatched. The germline V gene has CDR1 MGHRA and CDR2 YSYEKL. The CDR3 has 13 residues.

V is TRBV5-1 and J is TRBJ1-5, with D maybe TRBD1 (6 bases). The CDR3 runs to 14 residues. Trimming shortened V by 2 bases and J by 2 bases, and 8 bases separated the two germline ends. Germline loops: CDR1 SGHRS, CDR2 YFSETQ. CDR3 sequence reads: CASSFEGGNQPQHF. For the CDR3, the DNA is TGCGCCAGCAGCTTCGAGGGGGGCAATCAGCCCCAGCATTTT.

Remarks on this clone: Compared with germline, one end of the junction differs, possibly owing to a read error. The chain carries TRBV19 and TRBJ1-5; 9 bases fit TRBD1. The CDR3 contains 15 residues. Per germline, CDR1 LNHDA and CDR2 SQIVND (reference sequence). This CDR3 reads CASSLDRGWYQPQHF. For the CDR3, the DNA is TGTGCCAGTAGTCTAGACAGGGGGTGGTATCAGCCCCAGCATTTT.

This clone has only one observation. The V gene is TRBV30, the J gene TRBJ2-2; TRBD2 matches at 12 bases. Germline V gene data show CDR1 as GTSNPN and CDR2 as SVGIG (reference sequence). The V segment lost 5 bases and the J segment 5 bases; nucleotides outside the gene matches: 6. The CDR3 loop spans 15 amino acids. The CDR3 DNA sequence: TGTGCCTGGGCAAGACTAGCGGGAGCAACCGGGGAGCTGTTTTTT. It specifies CAWARLAGATGELFF.

The V call is TRBV4-1, the J call TRBJ2-1, with D maybe TRBD1 (5 bases). The CDR3 totals 17 residues. Trimming cost V 0 bases and J 2 bases, with 14 bases left between them. Germline CDR1 and CDR2: MGHRA and YSYEKL. The CDR3 coding sequence is TGCGCCAGCAGCCAAGATAAGGGGATAGGGACCTACAATGAGCAGTTCTTC. Its protein is CASSQDKGIGTYNEQFF.

This rearrangement joins TRBV5-1 to TRBJ2-2; 11 nucleotides match TRBD2. J gave up 4 bases and V 5 bases, and 19 bases lay outside the gene matches. From germline, CDR1 is SGHRS and CDR2 YFSETQ. CDR3 length: 20 amino acids. CDR3 amino acids: CASSHLTSGRAHAGTGELFF. The CDR3 nucleotides are TGCGCCAGCAGTCACCTAACTAGCGGGAGAGCTCACGCCGGCACCGGGGAGCTGTTTTTT.

V and J are TRBV2 and TRBJ2-7, with 13 bases that match TRBD2. Germline CDR1 SNHLY, CDR2 FYNNEI. CDR3 length equals 14 residues. V lost 6 bases and J lost 5; bases outside the gene matches: 4. The CDR3 region has the DNA TGTGCCAGCAGGACCGGGACTAGCGGGAACGAGCAGTACTTC. This translates into CASRTGTSGNEQYF.

The chain couples TRBV27 to TRBJ1-5; TRBD1 agrees at 8 bases. CDR1 and CDR2 from the germline V gene are MNHEY and SMNVEV (reference sequence). V lost 6 bases, J lost 4 bases, and 2 bases stayed unmatched. This CDR3 has 13 residues. DNA of the CDR3: TGTGCCAGCAGAAACAGGGGGAATCAGCCCCAGCATTTT. Protein product: CASRNRGNQPQHF.